This T cell receptor (beta chain) came from a study of blood T cell repertoires in COVID-19. Clones were read by immunoSEQ multiplex PCR, and TCRdb kept only the in-frame ones, dropping some. Seen here are roughly 150,000 clones, around 80% observed once, and the top ten hold 15% to 20%. Trimming cost V 5 bases and J 3 bases, with 8 bases left between them. There are 14 residues in the CDR3. Looked up from germline, CDR1 is SNHLY and CDR2 is FYNNEI. This clone was observed a single time. This receptor was taken from an older woman in a cohort exposed to, infected with or recovered from COVID-19 (not recorded which). What was sequenced was PBMCs or T cells enriched from blood (not recorded which). V usage is TRBV2 and J usage is TRBJ1-6; no clear D. Here the CDR3 DNA reads TGTGCCAGCAGTCCCCCAGGCTATAATTCACCCCTCCACTTT. As protein: CASSPPGYNSPLHF.